Below, one TCR beta chain is given with its context. Its specificity is not known. CDR3 size: 12 residues. The germline V gene encodes CDR1 SGHNT and CDR2 YYREEE (reference sequence). V lost 5 bases and J 5 bases, leaving 10 bases between the germline ends. This table comes from immunoSEQ multiplex PCR, and its TCRdb copy is limited to in-frame clones, with some not included. The sample has approximately 150,000 clones, more than 75% seen once. The data originate from a study of cytomegalovirus exposure and HLA in healthy donors. Study at large: The 120 validation repertoires, a later analysis reported, used the same platform as the approximately 670 repertoires from the first cohort.

Findings and caveats of the study: The study designated 150 or so TCR beta chains cytomegalovirus-associated. In vitro work confirmed that a few CMV-associated chains recognize CMV antigens. First-cohort TCR clusters tended to co-occur in the 120 or so validation repertoires, a later analysis found.

J is TRBJ1-2 and V is TRBV5-4, with D possibly TRBD1 on 6 matching bases. The sample comprised PBMCs. This clonotype was obtained from a woman aged 25 to 45 in good health and CMV-seronegative. The DNA for the CDR3 is TGTGCCAGCAGGTCACAGGGATATGGCTACACCTTC. Protein sequence: CASRSQGYGYTF. Based on the CDR3 plus reference TRBV5-4 and TRBJ1-2, the full variable domain is ETGVTQSPTHLIKTRGQQVTLRCSSQSGHNTVSWYQQALGQGPQFIFQYYREEENGRGNFPPRFSGLQFPNYSSELNVNALELDDSALYLCASRSQGYGYTFGSGTRLTVV.